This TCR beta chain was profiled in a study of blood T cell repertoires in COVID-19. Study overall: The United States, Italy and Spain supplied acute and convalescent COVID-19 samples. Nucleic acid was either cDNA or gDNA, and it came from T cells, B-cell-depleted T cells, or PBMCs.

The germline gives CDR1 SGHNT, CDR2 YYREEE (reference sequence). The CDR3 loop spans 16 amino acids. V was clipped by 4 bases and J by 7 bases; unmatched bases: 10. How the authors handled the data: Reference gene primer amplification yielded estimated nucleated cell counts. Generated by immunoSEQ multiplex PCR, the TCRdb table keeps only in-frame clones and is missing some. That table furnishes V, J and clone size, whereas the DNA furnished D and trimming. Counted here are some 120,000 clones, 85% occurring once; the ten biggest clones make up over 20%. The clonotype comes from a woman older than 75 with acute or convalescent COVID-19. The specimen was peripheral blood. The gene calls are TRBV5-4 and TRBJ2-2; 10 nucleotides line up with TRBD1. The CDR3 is CASSHRGTGDYGELFF. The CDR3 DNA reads TGTGCCAGCAGCCATCGCGGGACAGGGGATTACGGGGAGCTGTTTTTT.